The T cell receptor beta chain under discussion was sequenced for a study of blood T cell repertoires in COVID-19. Study information: COVID-19 samples, acute and convalescent, were from the United States, Italy and Spain. PBMCs, B-cell-depleted T cells, or T cells provided the cDNA or gDNA that made up the material.

Points on this clone: Other nucleotide sequences in the sample specify the same CDR3.

Authors' methods: Using reference gene primer amplification, nucleated cell counts were estimated. The method was immunoSEQ multiplex PCR; TCRdb's version includes in-frame clones alone and lacks a portion of them. V, J and clone size were drawn from that table, and D and trimming were deduced from the DNA. Here the sample spans some 87,000 clones, 85% to 95% being singletons. This CDR3 region has 14 residues. CDR1 and CDR2 from the germline V gene are LNHDA and SQIVND (reference sequence). The V and J ends lost 3 bases and 3 bases, in that order; junction bases with no gene match: 2. The sample was peripheral blood. This rearrangement joins TRBV19 to TRBJ1-5; TRBD1 aligns across 7 bases. The TCR originated in a woman between 55 and 75 years old with active COVID-19. CDR3 bases: TGTGCCAGTAGTATCACAGGGGACAATCAGCCCCAGCATTTT. It specifies CASSITGDNQPQHF.